Sequencing of this T cell receptor beta chain was carried out in a study of blood T cell repertoires in COVID-19. Study at large: Some COVID-19 samples were acute and others convalescent; all came from the United States, Italy and Spain. Sample material is recorded as cDNA or gDNA derived from T cells, B-cell-depleted T cells, or PBMCs.

The CDR3 has 11 amino acids. Trimming took off 5 bases at V and 7 bases at J, with 8 bases between the two ends. Original analysis: It was from reference gene primer amplification that nucleated cell counts were estimated. Clones were read by immunoSEQ multiplex PCR, and TCRdb kept only the in-frame ones, dropping some. V and J calls and clone size come straight from that table; D and trimming were deduced from the DNA. The sample yields 170,000 or so clones, about 88% seen once. The source material was peripheral blood. The rearrangement joins TRBV12-3 or TRBV12-4 to TRBJ1-2; D unclear. The clonotype comes from a man aged 40-49 years with active or convalescent COVID-19. CDR3 coding DNA: TGTGCCAGCAGTCCCGGTGGTGGCTACACCTTC. This codes for CASSPGGGYTF.